A single T cell receptor (beta chain) is shown here with its context. Its matching antigen is unknown. The sample comes from a study of shared clonotypes between healthy human individuals. Whole-study context: Per donor, CD8 memory used one plate, CD8 naive used two, CD4 memory used three and CD4 naive used three.

Study-wide results and limits: Since donors were few, the genetic and exposure-history diversity represented was limited. Rarefaction showed sorted-subset sequencing was incomplete despite large depth.

V was trimmed by 2 bases and J by 1 base, leaving 8 bases between them. The CDR3 extends over 14 amino acids. Germline V CDR1 and CDR2: MNHEY, SMNVEV (reference sequence). It was approximately 0.2 ug DNA, about 30,000 T cell genomes, that sorted-subset replicate PCRs used. Profiled with immunoSEQ multiplex PCR; TCRdb holds only in-frame clones, not every one. The repertoire holds some 1.4 million clones, with roughly 96% as singletons. The chain couples TRBV27 to TRBJ2-5; D possibly corresponds to TRBD1 (5 bases). This TCR came from a man younger than 45 in good health. Specimen: naive CD4+ T cells sorted from blood. Described subset: CD45RA+ positively selected. The CDR3 loop is CASSLDQGQETQYF. DNA for the CDR3: TGTGCCAGCAGTTTAGACCAGGGCCAAGAGACCCAGTACTTC.